This is a list of T cell receptor beta chains from one sample in a study of blood T cell repertoires in COVID-19. Generated by immunoSEQ multiplex PCR, the TCRdb table keeps only in-frame clones and is missing some. The table lists over 90,000 clones, roughly nine tenths of them singletons. The sequencing sample was made of peripheral blood. The receptor source for this set is a woman aged 80 or over in a cohort sampled during active COVID-19. The CDR3 runs from the conserved cysteine through the conserved F or W. The D gene is left open where the match is weak. For some rows the clone size is stated as once, few or many, or as a class when expanded; others skip it.

>TRBJ2-2|.|TRBV14|.|13
CASSPRAPGELFF
TGTGCCAGCAGCCCCAGGGCGCCCGGGGAGCTGTTTTTT
>TRBJ2-1|.|TRBV11-1|TRBD2|16
CASSSTTSGRVNEQFF
TGTGCCAGCAGCTCAACTACTAGCGGGAGAGTCAATGAGCAGTTCTTC
>TRBJ2-1|.|TRBV5-4|.|14
CASSHGAQLNEQFF
TGTGCCAGCAGCCATGGGGCACAGCTCAATGAGCAGTTCTTC
>TRBJ2-7|.|TRBV30|TRBD1|12
CAWSVGGQGQYF
TGTGCCTGGAGTGTCGGGGGACAGGGACAGTACTTC
>TRBJ2-5|.|TRBV19|TRBD1|14
CASQDRGTQETQYF
TGTGCCAGTCAGGACAGGGGGACCCAAGAGACCCAGTACTTC
>TRBJ1-4|.|TRBV27|.|16
CASSLFMGGAREKLFF
TGTGCCAGCAGTTTATTCATGGGGGGGGCCCGTGAAAAACTGTTTTTT
>TRBJ2-1|once|TRBV7-9|.|16
CASSLGTRGFPNEQFF
TGTGCCAGCAGCTTAGGTACAAGGGGCTTCCCCAATGAGCAGTTCTTC
>TRBJ1-1|.|TRBV4-1|.|15
CASSWVPGRGTEAFF
TGCGCCAGCAGTTGGGTCCCCGGGAGGGGCACTGAAGCTTTCTTT
>TRBJ2-7|once|TRBV5-1|.|14
CASSQSLPSYEQYF
TGCGCCAGCAGCCAGTCACTACCCTCCTACGAGCAGTACTTC
>TRBJ1-2|.|TRBV27|.|13
CASSPRLYYGYTF
TGTGCCAGCAGTCCCAGATTGTACTATGGCTACACCTTC
>TRBJ2-5|.|TRBV4-2|TRBD2|16
CASSQGDGRDQETQYF
TGTGCCAGCAGCCAAGGGGACGGGAGGGACCAAGAGACCCAGTACTTC
>TRBJ1-4|.|TRBV19|TRBD1|13
CASSDRGTEKLFF
TGTGCCAGTAGCGACAGGGGGACTGAAAAACTGTTTTTT
>TRBJ2-1|once|TRBV27|TRBD2|16
CASSFQRLAGLFEQFF
TGTGCCAGCAGTTTTCAGCGACTAGCGGGATTGTTTGAGCAGTTCTTC
>TRBJ2-1|.|TRBV4-2|TRBD2|16
CASSQDWVAGGEEQFF
TGTGCCAGCAGCCAAGATTGGGTAGCGGGAGGGGAAGAGCAGTTCTTC
>TRBJ2-7|.|TRBV5-6|TRBD2|16
CASTGAGGGPPYEQYF
TGTGCCAGCACTGGGGCGGGCGGGGGGCCCCCCTACGAGCAGTACTTC
>TRBJ1-6|.|TRBV18|.|17
CASSRGTGRQNNSPLHF
TGTGCCAGCTCCAGAGGAACAGGCAGGCAAAATAATTCACCCCTCCACTTT
>TRBJ2-2|.|TRBV24-1|.|13
CATREQGAGELFF
TGTGCCACCAGGGAGCAGGGCGCCGGGGAGCTGTTTTTT
>TRBJ1-2|.|TRBV15|.|12
CATSSKGGGYTF
TGTGCCACCAGCTCCAAAGGAGGTGGCTACACCTTC
>TRBJ2-3|few|TRBV5-6|TRBD2|17
CASSLAAFGGGAATQYF
TGTGCCAGCAGCTTGGCCGCCTTTGGCGGGGGGGCCGCTACGCAGTATTTT
>TRBJ2-5|.|TRBV18|TRBD1|14
CASSRPGGPETQYF
TGTGCCAGCTCACGGCCAGGGGGCCCGGAGACCCAGTACTTC
>TRBJ2-3|.|TRBV7-9|.|14
CASQTRNFADTQYF
TGTGCCAGCCAGACTAGGAATTTTGCAGATACGCAGTATTTT
>TRBJ2-5|.|TRBV3-1/TRBV3-2|TRBD2|15
CASSQSSGGRETQYF
TGTGCCAGCAGCCAATCTAGCGGGGGAAGAGAGACCCAGTACTTC
>TRBJ1-2|.|TRBV27|.|13
CASSPSSPYGYTF
TGTGCCAGCAGCCCTAGTAGTCCGTATGGCTACACCTTC
>TRBJ1-2|.|TRBV6-1|.|14
CASSEAGEGYGYTF
TGTGCCAGCAGTGAAGCCGGGGAAGGCTATGGCTACACCTTC
>TRBJ2-2|.|TRBV7-7|.|16
CASSLRGISNTGELFF
TGTGCTAGCAGCTTGAGGGGGATTTCGAACACCGGGGAGCTGTTTTTT
>TRBJ2-1|.|TRBV27|TRBD2|19
CASSRGLKTSGGPYNEQFF
TGTGCCAGCAGTCGAGGACTAAAGACTAGCGGGGGGCCTTACAATGAGCAGTTCTTC
>TRBJ1-2|.|TRBV28|TRBD1|14
CASSSQGARYGYTF
TGTGCCAGCAGTTCCCAGGGGGCCCGCTATGGCTACACCTTC
>TRBJ1-4|.|TRBV7-2|.|16
CASSPSTQGRKEKLFF
TGTGCCAGCAGCCCCTCCACACAGGGACGGAAAGAAAAACTGTTTTTT
>TRBJ2-3|.|TRBV5-1|.|14
CASSLGVAGGSEYF
.
>TRBJ2-7|.|TRBV7-9|.|13
CASSLDPTSEQYF
TGTGCCAGCAGCTTAGACCCCACGAGCGAGCAGTACTTC
>TRBJ1-1|once|TRBV27|TRBD1|13
CASSPGGGTEAFF
TGTGCCAGCAGCCCAGGGGGAGGCACTGAAGCTTTCTTT
>TRBJ1-6|.|TRBV5-8|TRBD1|15
CASSRFDRANSPLHF
TGTGCCAGCAGCCGCTTCGACAGGGCTAATTCACCCCTCCACTTT
>TRBJ2-1|.|TRBV10-3|TRBD2|12
CAISGTSYEQFF
TGTGCCATCAGTGGGACTAGCTATGAGCAGTTCTTC
>TRBJ2-3|.|TRBV5-1|TRBD2|16
CASSLVAGDHTDTQYF
TGCGCCAGCAGCTTGGTGGCGGGAGACCACACAGATACGCAGTATTTT
>TRBJ2-3|.|TRBV6-2/TRBV6-3|TRBD2|17
CASSYSRTGLAGMEQYF
TGTGCCAGCAGTTACAGTCGGACGGGACTAGCGGGTATGGAGCAGTATTTT
>TRBJ1-2|.|TRBV18|TRBD1|17
CASSPQGRTGGDRGYTF
TGTGCCAGCTCACCACAAGGGAGGACAGGGGGCGATCGGGGCTACACCTTC
>TRBJ2-2|.|TRBV9|.|15
CASSVVGGPTGELFF
TGTGCCAGCAGCGTAGTCGGTGGGCCTACCGGGGAGCTGTTTTTT
>TRBJ2-1|.|TRBV6-5|.|13
CASHTPLYNEQFF
TGTGCCAGCCATACACCCCTTTACAATGAGCAGTTCTTC
>TRBJ2-1|few|TRBV7-8|.|19
CASSLVLRGKAGKNNEQFF
TGTGCCAGCAGCTTAGTCTTACGGGGGAAGGCGGGAAAGAACAATGAGCAGTTCTTC
>TRBJ1-2|.|TRBV30|TRBD1|15
CAWNSGAKGAYGYTF
TGTGCCTGGAATTCTGGGGCGAAGGGGGCTTATGGCTACACCTTC
>TRBJ2-3|once|TRBV3-1/TRBV3-2|TRBD2|15
CASSQDRGGLGTQYF
TGTGCCAGCAGCCAAGATCGGGGGGGCCTCGGTACGCAGTATTTT
>TRBJ1-1|once|TRBV4-2|.|14
CASSPDVRNTEAFF
TGTGCCAGCAGCCCAGACGTCCGGAACACTGAAGCTTTCTTT
>TRBJ2-3|once|TRBV5-4|.|16
CASRQEPGHRTDTQYF
TGTGCCAGCAGGCAAGAACCGGGACATCGCACAGATACGCAGTATTTT
>TRBJ2-5|once|TRBV14|.|15
CASSQGRGWQETQYF
TGTGCCAGCAGCCAAGGCAGGGGATGGCAAGAGACCCAGTACTTC
>TRBJ2-1|.|TRBV24-1|TRBD2|17
CATSDSDVSGGRGEQFF
TGTGCCACCAGTGATTCCGACGTTTCGGGAGGGCGAGGTGAGCAGTTCTTC
>TRBJ2-3|.|TRBV7-3|.|14
CASAEGTNTDTQYF
TGTGCCAGCGCGGAGGGGACCAACACAGATACGCAGTATTTT
>TRBJ2-5|once|TRBV19|.|13
CASRGSGLETQYF
TGTGCCAGTAGAGGGTCGGGGTTAGAGACCCAGTACTTC
>TRBJ2-2|.|TRBV10-3|.|16
CAISEGTRGNTGELFF
TGTGCCATCAGTGAAGGGACAAGGGGGAACACCGGGGAGCTGTTTTTT
>TRBJ1-4|.|TRBV5-6|TRBD1|16
CASSWGQPATNEKLFF
TGTGCCAGCAGCTGGGGACAGCCCGCAACTAATGAAAAACTGTTTTTT
>TRBJ2-3|.|TRBV11-2|.|14
CASSLQVITDTQYF
TGTGCCAGCAGTTTACAGGTTATCACAGATACGCAGTATTTT
>TRBJ2-1|.|TRBV19|TRBD1|15
CASNPGQSLYNEQFF
TGTGCCAGTAACCCGGGACAGTCCCTTTACAATGAGCAGTTCTTC
>TRBJ2-7|.|TRBV20-1|.|11
CSASQAYEQYF
TGCAGTGCTAGCCAGGCTTACGAGCAGTACTTC
>TRBJ1-1|once|TRBV3-1/TRBV3-2|.|15
CASSQDHQGSTEAFF
TGTGCCAGCAGCCAAGATCATCAGGGATCCACTGAAGCTTTCTTT
>TRBJ2-5|.|TRBV5-1|TRBD2|16
CASSLGSGGRVETQYF
TGCGCCAGCAGTTTAGGTAGCGGGGGGCGAGTAGAGACCCAGTACTTC
>TRBJ1-3|.|TRBV19|TRBD1|12
CACQDRRNTIYF
TGTGCCTGCCAGGACAGGCGGAACACCATATATTTT